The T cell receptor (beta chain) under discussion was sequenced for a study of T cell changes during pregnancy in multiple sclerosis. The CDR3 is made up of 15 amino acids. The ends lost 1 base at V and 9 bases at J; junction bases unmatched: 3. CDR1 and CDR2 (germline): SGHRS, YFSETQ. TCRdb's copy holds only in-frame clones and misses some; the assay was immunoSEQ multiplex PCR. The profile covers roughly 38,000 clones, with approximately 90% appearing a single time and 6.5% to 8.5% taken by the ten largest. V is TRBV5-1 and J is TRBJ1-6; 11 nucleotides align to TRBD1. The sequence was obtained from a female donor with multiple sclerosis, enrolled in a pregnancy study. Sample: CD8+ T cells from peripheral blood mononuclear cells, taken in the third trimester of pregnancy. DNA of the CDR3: TGCGCCAGCAGCTTGATGGGGACAGGGGGTTCACCCCTCCACTTT. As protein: CASSLMGTGGSPLHF.